This T cell receptor beta chain was found in a study of blood T cell repertoires in COVID-19 (TCRdb year 2020). Broadly, across the study: Samples from collaborators originated in the United States, Italy and Spain and spanned both the acute and convalescent phases of COVID-19. Samples were obtained from the ongoing ImmuneRACE study (first 160 participants) and from approximately 1,200 subjects provided by 6 global collaborators. The repertoires were made available in a free public database intended to serve as a resource for research on the immune response to SARS-CoV-2. Deeply sampled blood TCRbeta repertoires from subjects exposed to, actively infected with, or recovered from COVID-19 were included in the dataset. The material from the prospective study consisted of cDNA or gDNA derived from T cells, B-cell-depleted T cells, or PBMCs. The sample metadata nearly always contained a de-identified subject ID, COVID-19 status, age in years and sex. Where available, HLA class I and class II types were obtained from metadata supplied by the sample provider rather than from assay-based typing.

Note on this clone: It lacks a known antigen. Per-nucleotide qualities are absent, and no much larger clonotype sits a single base away.

The paper as a whole reports these results and caveats: The amount of clinical and demographic metadata varied by source and participant and was provided uncurated.

The immunoSEQ Assay, a bias-controlled multiplex PCR, was used to amplify TCRbeta CDR3 regions from genomic DNA. Per the source publication's procedure: Nucleated cell counts per sample were estimated from amplification of reference gene primers within the assay. To quantify the absolute abundance of each unique TCRbeta CDR3 rearrangement, sequence reads were collapsed and filtered. For each sample, productive Simpson clonality was calculated by taking the square root of Simpson's diversity index across productive rearrangements. Here the immuneACCESS table is served through TCRdb, limited to in-frame sequences with V and J called. Missing clones are a known gap in these copies; in checked studies unresolved V genes cover under half, and the rest lacks a known reason. V and J calls and clone size are copied from that table; D and trimming were computed from the DNA. Counted in this sample were some 190,000 clones; roughly 86% of them appeared once. Roughly 5.3% of the sample comes from the top ten.

V gives up 6 bases and J gives up 3 bases, and the segment between their germline ends measures 17 bases. The CDR3, from cysteine to phenylalanine, totals 15 residues. The sequence is cut down to CDR3 DNA, 45 bases in frame from base 1. CDR1 and CDR2 are read off the germline V gene (reference sequence) as LGHDT and YNNKEL. Collaborating institutions collected whole blood in K2EDTA tubes following their own protocols. For TCRbeta analysis, collaborator samples were shipped as frozen whole blood, as isolated PBMCs, or as DNA extracted from either sample type. The source is a woman in her 70s with active or convalescent COVID-19. This chain is built from TRBV3-1 (or the pseudogene TRBV3-2) and TRBJ2-5; TRBD1 could be the D gene, as 6 bases match. The sequenced material came from peripheral blood. Here is the DNA: TGTGCCAGCAGTCGAGGCCCAACAGGGAAAGAGACCCAGTACTTC. Its translation reads: CASSRGPTGKETQYF.